The sequence of this T cell receptor beta chain was determined in a study of blood T cells in healthy people across ages. Study-wide context: Capture via template switching afforded approximately one barcoded beta molecule per two T cells.

Isolated PBMCs totaled at least 6.5 million in each sample. Samples each yielded at least 5.5 micrograms of total RNA. The second PCR ran roughly 7 to 11 cycles with a sample-barcoded 5' primer and J-beta primers. Each cDNA molecule, via a template-switch adaptor with 12 random nucleotides, was tagged. Using its own MiXCR run on the 5' RACE reads, TCRdb lists one record per CDR3 protein. Of some 320,000 distinct CDR3 sequences listed, around 29% are singletons. The sample consisted of blood. This receptor was identified in a woman in her 70s in good health.

The CDR3 coding sequence is TGTGCCAGCAGTACCGGGGGGATTGACAATGAGCAGTTCTTC. Amino acid sequence: CASSTGGIDNEQFF. This chain uses TRBV7-3 with TRBJ2-1, with 7 bases that match TRBD2. Germline V gene lookup returns CDR1 SGHTA and CDR2 FQGTGA. This CDR3 comprises 14 residues. Trimming removed 6 bases from V and 5 bases from J; junction bases left unmatched: 7. The whole variable domain, filled in from reference TRBV7-3 and TRBJ2-1, reads GAGVSQTPSNKVTEKGKYVELRCDPISGHTALYWYRQSLGQGPEFLIYFQGTGAADDSGLPNDRFFAVRPEGSVSTLKIQRTERGDSAVYLCASSTGGIDNEQFFGPGTRLTVL.